The 21 T cell receptor beta chains below all came from one sample that was sequenced in a study of blood T cell repertoires in COVID-19 (dated by TCRdb to about 2020). Library creation used the immunoSEQ multiplex PCR assay. Not all clones reach the TCRdb copy of this immuneACCESS table, which keeps in-frame sequences only. Checked studies attribute under half of the gap to unresolved V genes and leave the rest unexplained. In this sample the table shows approximately 290,000 clones, roughly 91% of which occur a single time. The top ten clonotypes cover roughly 10% of the sample. The sequenced sample consisted of peripheral blood. These receptors all come from a woman younger than 45 with COVID-19, enrolled during active disease.

V usage is TRBV27 and J usage is TRBJ1-6, with 7 bases identical to TRBD1. V trimming: 8 bases; J trimming: 7 bases; junction bases outside the gene matches: 11. This CDR3 contains 15 residues. The germline V gene encodes CDR1 MNHEY and CDR2 SMNVEV (reference sequence). CDR3 residues: CASRLYGTENSPLHF. CDR3 nucleotide sequence: TGTGCCAGCCGCCTTTACGGGACAGAAAATTCACCCCTCCACTTT.

The chain joins TRBV7-9 to TRBJ1-1; the D is unclear. The germline gives CDR1 SEHNR, CDR2 FQNEAQ (reference sequence). There are 13 residues in the CDR3. The V end lost 5 bases, the J end lost 1 base, and 8 bases lay between the germline ends. CDR3 sequence reads: CASSPGENTEAFF. Here the CDR3 DNA reads TGTGCCAGCAGCCCCGGAGAGAACACTGAAGCTTTCTTT.

The V and J genes are TRBV15 and TRBJ2-3; D perhaps matches TRBD1 (5 bases). The CDR3 totals 19 residues. Germline CDR1 reads LNHNV; CDR2 reads YYDKDF (reference sequence). Between the trimmed V and J ends, which lost 6 bases and 2 bases, there was a span of 27 bases. This chain's CDR3 is CATRPPRVYSAPNTDTQYF. The CDR3 DNA is TGTGCCACCAGGCCGCCCAGGGTCTACTCGGCACCTAACACAGATACGCAGTATTTT.

The chain carries TRBV25-1 and TRBJ1-2, with 7 bases aligning to TRBD1. V lost 6 bases and J lost 3; bases outside the gene matches: 4. The CDR3 spans 13 residues. Germline assignment: CDR1 MGHDK and CDR2 SYGVNS. The DNA of the CDR3 is TGTGCCAGCAGGGGAACAGGGGACTATGGCTACACCTTC. Its translation: CASRGTGDYGYTF.

The gene calls are TRBV11-2 and TRBJ2-5, with a weak D call TRBD2 (6 bases). The CDR3 sequence is 14 residues long. V was trimmed by 4 bases and J by 0 bases, leaving 9 bases between them. The germline gives CDR1 SGHAT, CDR2 FQNNGV. The CDR3 nucleotides read TGTGCCAGCAGCTCGGGGGAAAACCAAGAGACCCAGTACTTC. It encodes CASSSGENQETQYF.

This clone was found once. The chain is built from TRBV12-5 and TRBJ1-3; maybe TRBD1 (6 bases). The CDR3 extends over 15 amino acids. The V gene lost 1 base and the J gene lost 0 bases, with 7 bases spanning the gap. Germline-derived CDR1 and CDR2 are LGHNT and FRNRAP. The CDR3 is CASGLEGDSGNTIYF. The DNA of the CDR3 is TGTGCTAGTGGTTTGGAGGGGGACTCTGGAAACACCATATATTTT. The entire variable domain, with the rest obtained from reference TRBV12-5 and TRBJ1-3, is as follows: DARVTQTPRHKVTEMGQEVTMRCQPILGHNTVFWYRQTMMQGLELLAYFRNRAPLDDSGMPKDRFSAEMPDATLATLKIQPSEPRDSAVYFCASGLEGDSGNTIYFGEGSWLTVV.

The chain has TRBV4-1 and TRBJ1-4; 7 positions match TRBD1. CDR3 length: 15 amino acids. The germline gives CDR1 MGHRA, CDR2 YSYEKL. With 5 bases clipped from V and 3 bases from J, the junction kept 6 bases outside the gene matches. Here the CDR3 DNA reads TGCGCCAGCAGCATAAGACAGGGACCTAATGAAAAACTGTTTTTT. It translates to CASSIRQGPNEKLFF.

V gene TRBV2 combines with J gene TRBJ1-2; 7 bases are a match to TRBD1. The CDR3 length is 15 residues. The germline V gene encodes CDR1 SNHLY and CDR2 FYNNEI. V lost 7 bases and J lost 4; bases outside the gene matches: 12. CDR3 sequence: CASKTGLGWSYGYTF. The CDR3 DNA is TGTGCCAGCAAGACAGGGCTCGGTTGGAGCTATGGCTACACCTTC.

The gene calls are TRBV5-8 and TRBJ1-5, with D unresolved. This CDR3 is built from 14 residues. CDR1 and CDR2 (germline): SGHTS, YDEGEE. The germline V and J ends were trimmed by 0 bases and 10 bases, with 14 bases remaining between them. The CDR3: CASSLDWANPPQHF. CDR3 coding DNA: TGTGCCAGCAGCTTGGATTGGGCCAATCCACCCCAGCATTTT.

The chain employs TRBV6-1 and TRBJ2-7; a possible D gene is TRBD2 (5 bases). The CDR3 is made up of 15 amino acids. The germline V gene has CDR1 MNHNS and CDR2 SASEGT. V was shortened by 3 bases and J by 0 bases, with 12 bases between the two germline ends. The CDR3 loop is CASSDRVGSSYEQYF. DNA of the CDR3: TGTGCCAGCAGTGATAGGGTGGGGAGCTCCTACGAGCAGTACTTC.

V gene TRBV9 combines with J gene TRBJ2-5; TRBD2 aligns across 8 bases. From germline, CDR1 is SGDLS and CDR2 YYNGEE. With V trimmed by 4 bases and J by 0 bases, 5 bases remained unmatched. This CDR3 has 15 amino acids. This chain's CDR3 is CASSTSAGDQETQYF. CDR3 coding DNA: TGTGCCAGCAGCACTTCAGCGGGGGACCAAGAGACCCAGTACTTC.

This rearrangement joins TRBV7-9 to TRBJ1-2; D is uncertain. Trimming removed 5 bases at V and 5 bases at J, with 12 bases between. The CDR3 consists of 13 residues. The V gene's germline CDR1 is SEHNR and CDR2 FQNEAQ (reference sequence). CDR3 loop: CASSAEGFYGYTF. The CDR3 coding sequence is TGTGCCAGCAGCGCGGAGGGATTTTATGGCTACACCTTC.

The chain recombines TRBV27 with TRBJ2-7; 11 nucleotides agree with TRBD2. V dropped 0 bases and J dropped 0; count of bases not matched to a gene: 7. Germline V gene sequence: CDR1 MNHEY, CDR2 SMNVEV (reference sequence). This CDR3 has 18 amino acids. This chain's CDR3 is CASSLSASGGYSSYEQYF. The CDR3 DNA sequence: TGTGCCAGCAGTTTATCCGCTAGCGGGGGGTATAGCTCCTACGAGCAGTACTTC.

The rearrangement uses TRBV5-1 and TRBJ2-7; 7 bases are a match to TRBD2. Germline CDR1 SGHRS, CDR2 YFSETQ. V trimming: 0 bases; J trimming: 6 bases; junction bases outside the gene matches: 12. CDR3 length equals 16 residues. The CDR3 here is CASSLAGGILGPEQYF. CDR3 bases: TGCGCCAGCAGCTTGGCCGGGGGGATTCTTGGGCCCGAGCAGTACTTC.

The chain couples TRBV6-5 to TRBJ1-2; D perhaps matches TRBD1 (5 bases). V was shortened by 6 bases and J by 8 bases, with 19 bases between the two germline ends. Germline V gene data show CDR1 as MNHEY and CDR2 as SVGAGI. The CDR3 is 14 amino acids. CDR3 sequence reads: CASRGTGTLGGYTF. The CDR3 DNA reads as TGTGCCAGCAGGGGTACCGGGACTTTGGGGGGCTACACCTTC.

This clone has a single count. The rearrangement uses TRBV7-9 and TRBJ2-6, with D possibly being TRBD1 (6 bases). V was trimmed by 5 bases and J by 3 bases, leaving 17 bases between them. Per the germline V gene, CDR1 is SEHNR and CDR2 is FQNEAQ (reference sequence). The CDR3 is made up of 17 amino acids. The CDR3 nucleotides read TGTGCCAGCAGCCCGGGACAAGGGGCCAATGGGGCCAACGTCCTGACTTTC. Its protein product is CASSPGQGANGANVLTF.

The rearrangement uses TRBV18 and TRBJ1-6; D might be TRBD1 (5 bases). The germline gives CDR1 KGHSH, CDR2 LQKENI. Trimming left V 3 bases short and J 13 bases short, with 25 bases between. The CDR3 is 17 residues long. CDR3 nucleotide sequence: TGTGCCAGCTCACCTCTCCCGGGGGGGTCCGGTGGATTTCCCCTCCACTTT. This sequence encodes CASSPLPGGSGGFPLHF.

The rearrangement links TRBV28 to TRBJ2-3; 7 bases are shared with TRBD2. Germline trimming cut 6 bases from V and 3 bases from J; bases unmatched to any gene: 15. CDR1 is MDHEN, CDR2 SYDVKM, per germline. This CDR3 region has 17 residues. The CDR3 loop is CASSLAGLDTPTDTQYF. DNA for the CDR3: TGTGCCAGCAGCTTAGCTGGACTAGACACGCCGACAGATACGCAGTATTTT. The full variable domain, in which reference TRBV28 and TRBJ2-3 provide the parts outside the CDR3, is DVKVTQSSRYLVKRTGEKVFLECVQDMDHENMFWYRQDPGLGLRLIYFSYDVKMKEKGDIPEGYSVSREKKERFSLILESASTNQTSMYLCASSLAGLDTPTDTQYFGPGTRLTVL.

V gene TRBV21-1 combines with J gene TRBJ1-2; TRBD1, the D gene given by the table, was not confirmed from the DNA. TRBV21-1 is classified as a pseudogene. This CDR3 region has 16 residues. The CDR3 reads CASSKEGDRSFYGYTF. The DNA for the CDR3 is TGTGCCAGCAGCAAAGAGGGCGACAGGTCCTTCTATGGCTACACCTTC.

The chain recombines TRBV5-3 with TRBJ2-3; 9 bases are a match to TRBD2. TRBV5-3 is classed as an ORF, of uncertain function. Losses at the gene ends were 4 bases for V and 0 bases for J; bases not matched to a gene: 9. The CDR3 contains 17 residues. The DNA of the CDR3 is TGTGCCAGAAGCCCGGGGGGTAGCGGGAGAAGCACAGATACGCAGTATTTT. Its translation: CARSPGGSGRSTDTQYF.

The rearrangement joins TRBV18 to TRBJ2-5; D is unclear. Germline CDR1 KGHSH, CDR2 LQKENI. Between the trimmed V and J ends, which lost 2 bases and 3 bases, there was a span of 7 bases. CDR3 length: 13 residues. The CDR3 nucleotides are TGTGCCAGCTCACCAGGGCAAGAAGAGACCCAGTACTTC. It specifies CASSPGQEETQYF.